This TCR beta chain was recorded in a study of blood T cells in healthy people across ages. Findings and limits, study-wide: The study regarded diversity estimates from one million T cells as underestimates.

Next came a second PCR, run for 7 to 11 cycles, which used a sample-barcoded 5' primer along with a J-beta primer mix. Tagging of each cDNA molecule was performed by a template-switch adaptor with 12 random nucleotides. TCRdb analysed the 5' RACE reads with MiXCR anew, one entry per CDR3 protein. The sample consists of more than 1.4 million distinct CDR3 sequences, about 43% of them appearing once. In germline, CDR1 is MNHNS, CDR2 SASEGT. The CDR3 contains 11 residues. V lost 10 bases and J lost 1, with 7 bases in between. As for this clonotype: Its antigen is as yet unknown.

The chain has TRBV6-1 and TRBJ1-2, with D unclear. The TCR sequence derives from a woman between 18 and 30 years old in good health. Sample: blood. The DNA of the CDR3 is TGTGCCACCAGGATTAACTATGGCTACACCTTC. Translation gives CATRINYGYTF.